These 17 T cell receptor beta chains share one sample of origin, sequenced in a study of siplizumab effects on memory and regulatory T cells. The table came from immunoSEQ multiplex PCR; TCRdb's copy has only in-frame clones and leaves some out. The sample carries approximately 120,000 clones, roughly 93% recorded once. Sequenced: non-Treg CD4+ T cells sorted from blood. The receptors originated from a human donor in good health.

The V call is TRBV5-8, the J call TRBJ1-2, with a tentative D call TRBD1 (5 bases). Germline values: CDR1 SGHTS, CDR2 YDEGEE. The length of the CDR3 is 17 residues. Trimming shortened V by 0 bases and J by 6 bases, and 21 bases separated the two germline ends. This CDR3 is CASSLADILNRRDGYTF. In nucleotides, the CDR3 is TGTGCCAGCAGCTTGGCCGACATACTGAACAGGCGGGATGGCTACACCTTC.

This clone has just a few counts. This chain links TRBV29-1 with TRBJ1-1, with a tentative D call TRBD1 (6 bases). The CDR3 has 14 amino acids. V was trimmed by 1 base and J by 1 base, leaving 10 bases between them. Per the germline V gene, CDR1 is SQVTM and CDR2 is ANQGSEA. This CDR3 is CSVEAIQGNTEAFF. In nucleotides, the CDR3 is TGCAGCGTTGAAGCGATACAGGGGAACACTGAAGCTTTCTTT. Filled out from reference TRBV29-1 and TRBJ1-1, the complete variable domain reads SAVISQKPSRDICQRGTSLTIQCQVDSQVTMMFWYRQQPGQSLTLIATANQGSEATYESGFVIDKFPISRPNLTFSTLTVSNMSPEDSSIYLCSVEAIQGNTEAFFGQGTRLTVV.

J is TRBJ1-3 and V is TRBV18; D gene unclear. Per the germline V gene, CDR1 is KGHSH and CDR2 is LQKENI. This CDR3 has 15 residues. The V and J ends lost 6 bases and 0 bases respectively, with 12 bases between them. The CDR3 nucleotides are TGTGCCAGCTCTGGGCAGTCCGTCTCTGGAAACACCATATATTTT. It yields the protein CASSGQSVSGNTIYF.

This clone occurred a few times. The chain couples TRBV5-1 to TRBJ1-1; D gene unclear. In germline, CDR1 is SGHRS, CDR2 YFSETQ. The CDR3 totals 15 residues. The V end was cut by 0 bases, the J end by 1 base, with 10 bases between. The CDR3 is CASSLGPPQNTEAFF. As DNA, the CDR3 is TGCGCCAGCAGCTTGGGTCCGCCTCAGAACACTGAAGCTTTCTTT.

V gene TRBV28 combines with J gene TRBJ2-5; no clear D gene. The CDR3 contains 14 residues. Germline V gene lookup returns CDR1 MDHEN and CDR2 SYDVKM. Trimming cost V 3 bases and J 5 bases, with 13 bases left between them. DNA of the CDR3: TGTGCCAGCAGTTTTGACGGGTTGAAGGAGACCCAGTACTTC. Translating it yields CASSFDGLKETQYF. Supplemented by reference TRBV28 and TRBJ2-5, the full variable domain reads DVKVTQSSRYLVKRTGEKVFLECVQDMDHENMFWYRQDPGLGLRLIYFSYDVKMKEKGDIPEGYSVSREKKERFSLILESASTNQTSMYLCASSFDGLKETQYFGPGTRLLVL.

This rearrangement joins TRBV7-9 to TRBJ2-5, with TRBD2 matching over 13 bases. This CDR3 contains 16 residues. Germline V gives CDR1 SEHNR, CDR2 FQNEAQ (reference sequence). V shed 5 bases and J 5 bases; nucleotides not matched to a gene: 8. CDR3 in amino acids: CASSQRLAGGWETQYF. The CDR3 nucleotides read TGTGCCAGCAGCCAGCGACTAGCGGGGGGCTGGGAGACCCAGTACTTC.

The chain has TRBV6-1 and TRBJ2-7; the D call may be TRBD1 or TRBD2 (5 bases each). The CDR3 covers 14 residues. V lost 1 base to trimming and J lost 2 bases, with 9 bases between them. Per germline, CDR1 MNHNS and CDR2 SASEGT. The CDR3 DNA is TGTGCCAGCAGTGAAGAGGGGCGGGCCTACGAGCAGTACTTC. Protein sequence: CASSEEGRAYEQYF.

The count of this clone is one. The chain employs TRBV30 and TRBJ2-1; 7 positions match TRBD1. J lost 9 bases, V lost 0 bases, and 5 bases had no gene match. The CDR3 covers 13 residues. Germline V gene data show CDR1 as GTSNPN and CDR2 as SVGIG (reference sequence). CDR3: CAWSVQGRGEQFF. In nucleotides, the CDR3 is TGTGCCTGGAGTGTACAGGGGCGTGGTGAGCAGTTCTTC.

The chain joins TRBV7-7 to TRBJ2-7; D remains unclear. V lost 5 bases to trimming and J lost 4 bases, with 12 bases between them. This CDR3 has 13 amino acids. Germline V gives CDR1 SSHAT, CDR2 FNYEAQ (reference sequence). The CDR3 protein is CASSTHGGYEQYF. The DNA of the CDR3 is TGTGCCAGCAGCACCCACGGCGGATACGAGCAGTACTTC. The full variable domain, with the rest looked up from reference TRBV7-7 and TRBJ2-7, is GAGVSQSPRYKVTKRGQDVTLRCDPISSHATLYWYQQALGQGPEFLTYFNYEAQPDKSGLPSDRFSAERPEGSISTLTIQRTEQRDSAMYRCASSTHGGYEQYFGPGTRLTVT.

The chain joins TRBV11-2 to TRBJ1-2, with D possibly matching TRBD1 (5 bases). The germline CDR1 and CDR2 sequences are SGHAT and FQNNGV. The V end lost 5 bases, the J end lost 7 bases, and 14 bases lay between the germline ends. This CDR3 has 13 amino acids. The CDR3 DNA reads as TGTGCCAGCAGCCCAAAGGGGTCGGTTGGCTACACCTTC. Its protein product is CASSPKGSVGYTF.

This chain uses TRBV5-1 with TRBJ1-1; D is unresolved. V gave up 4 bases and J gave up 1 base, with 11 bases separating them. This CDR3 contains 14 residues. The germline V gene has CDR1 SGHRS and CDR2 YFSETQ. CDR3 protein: CASSPLNKNTEAFF. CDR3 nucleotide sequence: TGCGCCAGCAGCCCCCTTAACAAGAACACTGAAGCTTTCTTT.

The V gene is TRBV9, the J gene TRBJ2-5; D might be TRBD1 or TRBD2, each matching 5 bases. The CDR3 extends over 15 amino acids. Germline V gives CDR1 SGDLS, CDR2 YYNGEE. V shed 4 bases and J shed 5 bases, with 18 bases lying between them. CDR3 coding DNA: TGTGCCAGCAGCCCCAGGACCCCATGGGGGGAGACCCAGTACTTC. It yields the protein CASSPRTPWGETQYF.

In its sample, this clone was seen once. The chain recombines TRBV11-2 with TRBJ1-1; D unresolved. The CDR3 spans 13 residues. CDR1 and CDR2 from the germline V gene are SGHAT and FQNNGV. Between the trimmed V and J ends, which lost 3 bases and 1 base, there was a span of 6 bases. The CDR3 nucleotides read TGTGCCAGCAGCTTTACTTCGAACACTGAAGCTTTCTTT. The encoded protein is CASSFTSNTEAFF.

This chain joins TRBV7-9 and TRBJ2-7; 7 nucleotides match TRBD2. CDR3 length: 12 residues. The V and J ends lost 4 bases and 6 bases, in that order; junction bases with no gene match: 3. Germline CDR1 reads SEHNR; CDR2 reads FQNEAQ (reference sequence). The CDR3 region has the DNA TGTGCCAGCAGCTCCCGCGGGGGCGAGCAGTACTTC. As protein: CASSSRGGEQYF.

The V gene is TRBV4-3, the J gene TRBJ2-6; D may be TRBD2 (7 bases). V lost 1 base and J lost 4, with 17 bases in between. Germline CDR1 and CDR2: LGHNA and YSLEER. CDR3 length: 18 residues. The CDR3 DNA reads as TGCGCCAGCAGCCAAGTCAGGTTGGGGGGGCTCGGGGCCAACGTCCTGACTTTC. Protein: CASSQVRLGGLGANVLTF.

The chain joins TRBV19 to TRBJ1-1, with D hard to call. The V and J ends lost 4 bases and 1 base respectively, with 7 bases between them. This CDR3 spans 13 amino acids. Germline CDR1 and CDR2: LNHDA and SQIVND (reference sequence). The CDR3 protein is CASSRNQNTEAFF. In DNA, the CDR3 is TGTGCCAGTAGTAGAAATCAGAACACTGAAGCTTTCTTT.

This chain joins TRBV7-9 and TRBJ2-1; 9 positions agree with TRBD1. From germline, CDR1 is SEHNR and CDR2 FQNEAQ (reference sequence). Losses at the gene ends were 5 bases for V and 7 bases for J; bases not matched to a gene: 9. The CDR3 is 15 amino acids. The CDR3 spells CASSALTGGRNEQFF. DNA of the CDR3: TGTGCCAGCAGCGCCCTGACAGGGGGGAGGAATGAGCAGTTCTTC.